The TCR beta chain described here comes from a study of identical twins. CDR3 size: 14 residues. The ends were cut back, 3 bases at V and 2 bases at J, with 10 bases in the middle. CDR1 SGHRS and CDR2 YFSETQ come from the germline V gene. A universal primer site was incorporated via template switching, and the cDNA contained unique molecular identifiers. TCRdb analysed the 5' RACE reads with MiXCR anew, one entry per CDR3 protein. The sample lists more than 650,000 distinct CDR3 sequences; 5.5% to 7.5% were seen once. Broader study findings: Sequences that were beta out-of-frame showed weaker excess twin sharing. Excess low generation probability was seen in twin-shared out-of-frame alpha sequences. Fewer insertions characterized abundant cord blood beta clonotypes, whereas memory repertoires showed none.

This clonotype was picked up many times. Its matching antigen is unknown. This sequence joins TRBV5-1 and TRBJ2-3; possibly TRBD1 for D (5 bases). The sequenced sample was naive T cells sorted from blood. This clonotype was sampled from a man aged 18 to 30 in good health. This CDR3 reads CASSSQGNTDTQYF. CDR3 nucleotides: TGCGCCAGCAGCTCGCAGGGTAACACAGATACGCAGTATTTT.